This T cell receptor beta chain was sequenced in a study of blood T cell repertoires in COVID-19. Study information: COVID-19 samples from acute and convalescent phases originated in the United States, Italy and Spain. PBMCs, B-cell-depleted T cells, or T cells provided the cDNA or gDNA that made up the material.

Per the authors' pipeline: The assay estimated nucleated cells by amplifying reference gene primers. This table comes from immunoSEQ multiplex PCR, and its TCRdb copy is limited to in-frame clones, with some not included. That table furnishes V, J and clone size, whereas the DNA furnished D and trimming. Among about 140,000 clones listed, around 80% were seen once. This clone turned up a few times. V was trimmed by 1 base and J by 5 bases, leaving 12 bases between them. The germline CDR1 and CDR2 sequences are MGHRA and YSYEKL. The CDR3 extends over 15 amino acids. Material: peripheral blood. This chain joins TRBV4-1 and TRBJ1-5; no reliable D call. The sequence was obtained from a man over 45 with acute or convalescent COVID-19. CDR3 bases: TGCGCCAGCAGCCAAGGTCAGCTAGGATATCAGCCCCAGCATTTT. Its translation: CASSQGQLGYQPQHF.